This entry features one T cell receptor beta chain sequence. Its antigen remains unidentified. This CDR3 comprises 17 residues. CDR1 and CDR2 (germline): LNHNV, YYDKDF (reference sequence). Between the trimmed V and J ends, which lost 3 bases and 7 bases, there was a span of 22 bases. Some clones are missing from TCRdb's copy, which holds only in-frame ones; the method was immunoSEQ multiplex PCR. This repertoire shows about 180,000 clones, 80% to 95% found once; its top ten account for more than 0.065%. The data were obtained in a study of shared clonotypes between healthy human individuals. Study-level information: A donor's plate count was three for CD4 naive and three for CD4 memory; CD8 naive had two and CD8 memory one.

Study-level points and caveats: Naive subsets, compared against memory subsets, generally had larger estimated richness values. Investigators expected sequencing depth to affect clonotype sharing among donors. Sequencing of the sorted subsets was shown by rarefaction to be incomplete despite large depth.

The chain links TRBV15 to TRBJ1-5, with D possibly matching TRBD1 (5 bases). The specimen sequenced was naive CD4+ T cells sorted from blood. Subset specified: CD45RA+ positively selected. The receptor was derived from a woman aged 30 to 39 in good health. The CDR3 region is CATSSSRERGVGQPQHF. The CDR3 bases are TGTGCCACCAGCAGCTCCCGGGAGAGGGGAGTAGGGCAGCCCCAGCATTTT.